This TCR beta chain was obtained from a study of CD8+ T cells in alopecia areata. For this clone: Antigen specificity is unknown.

This CDR3 spans 15 amino acids. Germline V CDR1 and CDR2: MGHRA, YSYEKL. The junction had 8 bases not matched to a gene; V was cut back by 1 base and J by 7 bases. Alopecia areata patients provided lesional scalp punch biopsies and peripheral blood. Whole-study findings and limits: Affected lesional scalp, above all in alopecia totalis/universalis, was more clonal than normal scalp.

Following RNA extraction, reverse transcription yielded cDNA that acted as the sequencing template. Generated by immunoSEQ multiplex PCR, the TCRdb table keeps only in-frame clones and is missing some. The repertoire holds about 56,000 clones, with over 95% as singletons. The V and J genes are TRBV4-1 and TRBJ2-5, with TRBD2 matching 8 bases. The sequence came from a human donor with alopecia areata. The sample in question was CD8+ T cells sorted from blood, obtained at week 0. Written as DNA, the CDR3 is TGCGCCAGCAGCCAAGCATTAGCCGGGAGGGGGACCCAGTACTTC. The encoded protein is CASSQALAGRGTQYF.